The sequence of this T cell receptor (beta chain) was determined in a study of blood T cell repertoires in COVID-19. Study background: Material from acute and convalescent COVID-19 was sourced from the United States, Italy and Spain. The analysed material was cDNA or gDNA that came from T cells, B-cell-depleted T cells, or PBMCs.

The Seattle patients joined while their infection was active and were tracked longitudinally afterward. Produced via immunoSEQ multiplex PCR; TCRdb's table is partial and in-frame only. The table lists about 360,000 clones, 75% to 90% of them singletons. CDR3 length: 14 residues. Germline loops: CDR1 MGHRA, CDR2 YSYEKL. Trimming left V 0 bases short and J 5 bases short, with 10 bases between. The sequence derives from a woman between 55 and 75 years old with COVID-19, enrolled during active disease. Sequencing was performed on peripheral blood. The chain is built from TRBV4-1 and TRBJ1-2; D call uncertain. The CDR3 region is CASSQEPGGYGYTF. CDR3 nucleotides: TGCGCCAGCAGCCAAGAACCCGGAGGATATGGCTACACCTTC.